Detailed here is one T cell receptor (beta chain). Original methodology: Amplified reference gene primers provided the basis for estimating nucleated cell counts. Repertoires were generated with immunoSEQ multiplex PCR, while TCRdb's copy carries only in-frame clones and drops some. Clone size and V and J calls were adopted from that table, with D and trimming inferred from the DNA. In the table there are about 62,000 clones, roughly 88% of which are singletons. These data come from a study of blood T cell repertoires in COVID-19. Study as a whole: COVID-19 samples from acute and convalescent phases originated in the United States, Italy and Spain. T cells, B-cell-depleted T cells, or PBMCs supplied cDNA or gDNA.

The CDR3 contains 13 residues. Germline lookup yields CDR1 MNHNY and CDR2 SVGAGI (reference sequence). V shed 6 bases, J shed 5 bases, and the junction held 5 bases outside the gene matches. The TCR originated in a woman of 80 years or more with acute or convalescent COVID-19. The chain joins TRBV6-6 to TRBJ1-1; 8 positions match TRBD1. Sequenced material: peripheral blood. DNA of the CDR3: TGTGCCAGCAGGAGGACAGGGAATACTGAAGCTTTCTTT. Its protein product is CASRRTGNTEAFF.